Listed here are 13 T cell receptor beta chains from one sample, sequenced in a study of monozygotic twins with inflammatory bowel disease. TCRdb reanalyzed the 5' RACE reads, giving one entry per CDR3 protein sequence and no DNA. The sample totals around 40,000 distinct CDR3 sequences. Sequences were obtained from blood. The receptors shown here come from a human donor with ulcerative colitis or Crohn's disease, or a healthy co-twin of an affected twin (not recorded which).

The chain employs TRBV10-3 and TRBJ1-5. CDR1 is ENHRY, CDR2 SYGVKD, per germline. The CDR3 consists of 14 residues. CDR3: CAISESGGYQPQHF.

J is TRBJ2-7 and V is TRBV5-1; the D gene TCRdb calls, TRBD2, cannot be checked with no DNA. Germline lookup yields CDR1 SGHRS and CDR2 YFSETQ. The CDR3 totals 14 residues. The CDR3 is CASSYSGANYEQYF.

The chain couples TRBV5-1 to TRBJ1-1; TCRdb's D gene call, TRBD1, goes unchecked for lack of DNA. CDR3 size: 14 residues. Germline V lookup: CDR1 SGHRS, CDR2 YFSETQ. The CDR3 loop reads CASRTGGAGTEAFF.

V gene TRBV10-3 combines with J gene TRBJ1-4; TCRdb proposes TRBD1, but this gene call is untestable without DNA. Germline CDR1 and CDR2: ENHRY and SYGVKD. This CDR3 has 13 amino acids. The chain's CDR3 is CAIGVERGEKLFF.

The V and J genes are TRBV20-1 and TRBJ1-1; TCRdb lists TRBD1, though no DNA is available to test this call. CDR1 and CDR2 (germline): DFQATT, SNEGSKA (reference sequence). This CDR3 spans 14 amino acids. CDR3 sequence: CSARTGATNTEAFF.

This chain joins TRBV20-1 and TRBJ1-2; TCRdb's assignment of TRBD1 cannot be checked, as there is no DNA. Germline values: CDR1 DFQATT, CDR2 SNEGSKA (reference sequence). The CDR3 runs 14 residues. The CDR3 loop is CSANLPGSNYGYTF.

The chain is built from TRBV9 and TRBJ2-5. Germline CDR1 SGDLS, CDR2 YYNGEE. This CDR3 has 14 residues. The CDR3 sequence is CASSAKWDGETQYF.

CDR3 in amino acids: CASSNRNAFEQFF. This chain connects TRBV27 to TRBJ2-1. Germline CDR1 reads MNHEY; CDR2 reads SMNVEV (reference sequence). The CDR3 has 13 amino acids.

The chain links TRBV6-1 to TRBJ1-5. CDR3 length: 16 residues. CDR1 is MNHNS, CDR2 SASEGT, per germline. CDR3 in amino acids: CASSETGVSSNQPQHF.

J is TRBJ2-1 and V is TRBV30; TCRdb indicates TRBD1, and absent DNA this call remains unverified. The CDR3 covers 14 residues. CDR1 and CDR2 (germline): GTSNPN, SVGIG (reference sequence). The CDR3: CACTTGASYNEQFF.

The chain is built from TRBV24-1 and TRBJ1-1. Germline CDR1 and CDR2: KGHDR and SFDVKD. This CDR3 spans 13 amino acids. CDR3 protein: CATSDGWNTEAFF.

The J gene is TRBJ2-7, the V gene TRBV6-1. Germline V gene lookup returns CDR1 MNHNS and CDR2 SASEGT. This CDR3 is built from 14 residues. The CDR3 here is CASMGYSGDYEQYF.

The genes are TRBV30 and TRBJ1-4. Germline V lookup: CDR1 GTSNPN, CDR2 SVGIG (reference sequence). This CDR3 has 11 residues. CDR3 residues: CAWSDRSELFF.